Shown below are 27 T cell receptor beta chains from a single sample sequenced in a study of OX40 agonist ivuxolimab in advanced cancers. The repertoire was sequenced with immunoSEQ multiplex PCR; TCRdb's copy has only in-frame clones and lacks some. There are 15,000 or so clones in the sample; less than 85% occur only once, and 25% to 35% lies in the top ten. The specimen comprised CD4+ or CD8+ T cells sorted from blood, sampled in a trial of the OX40 agonist ivuxolimab. The receptor set was obtained from an adult with an advanced solid tumor such as melanoma, head and neck, liver or kidney cancer.

The chain employs TRBV29-1 and TRBJ2-1, with a tentative D call TRBD2 (7 bases). The CDR3 sequence is 14 residues long. Trimming took off 3 bases at V and 8 bases at J, with 17 bases between the two ends. CDR1 and CDR2 from the germline V gene are SQVTM and ANQGSEA. CDR3 DNA sequence: TGCAGCGTTGAGGGGGGGCAGATGACGGATGAGCAGTTCTTC. It codes for CSVEGGQMTDEQFF.

This clone occurred once. The V call is TRBV10-3, the J call TRBJ2-1; TRBD2 matches 13 bases. After removal of 6 bases from V and 6 bases from J, the junction contained 14 bases not matched to a gene. Per the germline V gene, CDR1 is ENHRY and CDR2 is SYGVKD. This CDR3 has 18 residues. The CDR3 region is CAIRGLAGAGRGSNEQFF. The DNA for the CDR3 is TGTGCCATCAGAGGACTAGCGGGAGCTGGACGAGGATCCAATGAGCAGTTCTTC.

The chain couples TRBV7-6 to TRBJ2-7; TRBD2 is a possible D gene (6 bases). The germline CDR1 and CDR2 sequences are SGHVS and FNYEAQ. The length of the CDR3 is 15 residues. The ends were cut back, 5 bases at V and 6 bases at J, with 20 bases in the middle. The CDR3: CASSPIGGGPFEQYF. CDR3 DNA sequence: TGTGCCAGCAGCCCCATCGGGGGTGGGCCTTTCGAGCAGTACTTC.

The chain joins TRBV11-3 to TRBJ2-7; 9 bases are shared with TRBD2. Trimming removed 1 base from V and 3 bases from J; junction bases left unmatched: 1. The CDR3 runs to 14 residues. CDR1 and CDR2 from the germline V gene are SGHNT and YENEEA. CDR3 coding DNA: TGTGCCAGCAGCTTAGGTAGCGGGGGCTACGAGCAGTACTTC. Translation: CASSLGSGGYEQYF.

V and J are TRBV19 and TRBJ2-1, with D hard to call. V lost 6 bases and J lost 7, with 10 bases in between. Germline values: CDR1 LNHDA, CDR2 SQIVND (reference sequence). CDR3 length equals 12 residues. The CDR3 DNA sequence: TGTGCCAGTAGAGTCGGAGAGAATGAGCAGTTCTTC. Translating it yields CASRVGENEQFF.

The rearrangement uses TRBV4-1 and TRBJ1-5; D is possibly TRBD1 (6 bases). The CDR3 sequence is 15 residues long. CDR1 and CDR2 (germline): MGHRA, YSYEKL. The V gene lost 0 bases and the J gene lost 4 bases, with 10 bases spanning the gap. The CDR3 DNA reads TGCGCCAGCAGCCAAGATAGGGGGGTGAATCAGCCCCAGCATTTT. It codes for CASSQDRGVNQPQHF.

This chain connects TRBV5-4 to TRBJ2-3; 8 bases agree with TRBD2. The CDR3 length is 15 residues. The V segment lost 4 bases and the J segment 0 bases; nucleotides outside the gene matches: 4. Germline lookup yields CDR1 SGHNT and CDR2 YYREEE (reference sequence). CDR3 DNA sequence: TGTGCCAGCAGCCTGACGGGAGGGAGCACAGATACGCAGTATTTT. Amino acids: CASSLTGGSTDTQYF.

This clone appeared a few times. The chain combines TRBV27 with TRBJ2-3, with D perhaps TRBD1 (7 bases). V gave up 0 bases and J gave up 1 base, with 23 bases separating them. Germline-derived CDR1 and CDR2 are MNHEY and SMNVEV (reference sequence). The CDR3 has 20 residues. CDR3 sequence (DNA): TGTGCCAGCAGTTTATCAGTAGTACAGGGGACTGGGGCGGGCACAGATACGCAGTATTTT. Its protein is CASSLSVVQGTGAGTDTQYF.

The chain couples TRBV21-1 to TRBJ2-1; TRBD1, the table's D call, was not compared with the DNA. TRBV21-1 is reported as a pseudogene. The CDR3 length is 15 residues. CDR3: CASSKNLTGRDEQFF. CDR3 bases: TGTGCCAGCAGCAAAAATTTGACAGGGCGGGATGAGCAGTTCTTC.

V gene TRBV30 combines with J gene TRBJ2-7; the D gene could be TRBD1 or TRBD2 (5 bases each). There are 12 residues in the CDR3. Trimming took off 3 bases at V and 2 bases at J, with 8 bases between the two ends. Germline loops: CDR1 GTSNPN, CDR2 SVGIG (reference sequence). CDR3 in amino acids: CAWRGDAYEQYF. The CDR3 nucleotides read TGTGCCTGGAGAGGGGACGCCTACGAGCAGTACTTC.

The rearrangement joins TRBV7-6 to TRBJ2-7; D tentatively reads TRBD1 or TRBD2 (7 bases each). CDR3 size: 16 residues. V dropped 1 base and J dropped 1 base, with 14 bases sitting between them. Germline V CDR1 and CDR2: SGHVS, FNYEAQ. CDR3 bases: TGTGCCAGCAGCTTAGGCCCAGGGGGGGGGTCCTACGAGCAGTACTTC. Its translation is CASSLGPGGGSYEQYF.

This rearrangement joins TRBV27 to TRBJ1-3; D unclear. Trimming took 5 bases from V and 0 from J, leaving 17 bases between them. The CDR3 contains 17 residues. Germline-derived CDR1 and CDR2 are MNHEY and SMNVEV (reference sequence). CDR3 sequence (DNA): TGTGCCAGCAGTCCCCAGGACGGACCGAGCTCTGGAAACACCATATATTTT. Protein sequence: CASSPQDGPSSGNTIYF.

As to this clone: Other DNA sequences in this sample translate to the same CDR3. The chain is built from TRBV7-2 and TRBJ2-7, with D maybe TRBD2 (5 bases). Trimming cost V 1 base and J 2 bases, with 6 bases left between them. Germline V gene data show CDR1 as SGHTA and CDR2 as FQGNSA. The CDR3 is 13 amino acids. CDR3 nucleotides: TGTGCCAGCAGCTTAGTTAGCGCCTACGAGCAGTACTTC. It encodes CASSLVSAYEQYF.

This sequence joins TRBV7-6 and TRBJ2-7; D uncertain. The CDR3 consists of 13 residues. Trimming removed 2 bases at V and 0 bases at J, with 5 bases between. Germline V gene data show CDR1 as SGHVS and CDR2 as FNYEAQ. This chain's CDR3 is CASSLSVSYEQYF. CDR3 coding DNA: TGTGCCAGCAGCTTATCCGTCTCCTACGAGCAGTACTTC.

This clone was counted once. The chain links TRBV4-2 to TRBJ2-1, with 7 bases identical to TRBD2. The CDR3 length is 15 residues. With V trimmed by 1 base and J by 0 bases, 0 bases remained unmatched. Germline loops: CDR1 LGHNA, CDR2 YNFKEQ. CDR3 DNA: TGTGCCAGCAGCCAAGGCGGGAGCTCCTACAATGAGCAGTTCTTC. The encoded protein is CASSQGGSSYNEQFF.

CDR3 in amino acids: CASSSGQGSPYEQYF. The CDR3 DNA sequence: TGTGCCAGCAGCTCGGGACAGGGGAGCCCCTACGAGCAGTACTTC. The chain links TRBV7-9 to TRBJ2-7; 10 bases map to TRBD1. Germline V lookup: CDR1 SEHNR, CDR2 FQNEAQ (reference sequence). CDR3 length equals 15 residues. With V trimmed by 4 bases and J by 2 bases, 5 bases remained unmatched.

The chain carries TRBV14 and TRBJ2-7, with 10 bases aligning to TRBD1. The ends lost 6 bases at V and 2 bases at J; junction bases unmatched: 7. Per germline, CDR1 SGHDN and CDR2 FVKESK. The CDR3 has 15 amino acids. Here the CDR3 reads CASSSGQGGPYEQYF. The CDR3 bases are TGTGCCAGCAGTTCCGGACAGGGGGGGCCCTACGAGCAGTACTTC.

CDR3 DNA sequence: TGCGCCAGCAGCCTAGGTGGGGAAACCTTCTACAATGAGCAGTTCTTC. Translation gives CASSLGGETFYNEQFF. The chain links TRBV5-1 to TRBJ2-1, with no clear D. CDR1 is SGHRS, CDR2 YFSETQ, per germline. V gave up 4 bases and J gave up 3 bases, with 17 bases separating them. This CDR3 is built from 16 residues.

The chain combines TRBV14 with TRBJ2-7, with 8 bases that match TRBD2. Germline V gives CDR1 SGHDN, CDR2 FVKESK. J gave up 5 bases and V 3 bases, and 3 bases lay outside the gene matches. This CDR3 has 13 residues. The CDR3, as DNA: TGTGCCAGCAGCCAGCGGGAGGCTAACGAGCAGTACTTC. Protein product: CASSQREANEQYF.

The CDR3: CASSDSGGSEGYTF. For the CDR3, the DNA is TGTGCCAGCAGTGACTCAGGGGGCTCAGAGGGCTACACCTTC. This chain uses TRBV6-4 with TRBJ1-2; 7 nucleotides agree with TRBD1. CDR3 length: 14 residues. The germline V gene has CDR1 MRHNA and CDR2 SNTAGT. Trimming at V came to 0 bases and at J to 8 bases, leaving 6 bases not matched to a gene.

V is TRBV19 and J is TRBJ1-5; 9 nucleotides line up with TRBD1. The ends lost 6 bases at V and 5 bases at J; junction bases unmatched: 11. Germline V gene lookup returns CDR1 LNHDA and CDR2 SQIVND (reference sequence). This CDR3 has 16 residues. CDR3 sequence (DNA): TGTGCCAGTAGGGGCAAGGGGACAGGGCCCTATCAGCCCCAGCATTTT. Its translation is CASRGKGTGPYQPQHF.

The V gene is TRBV4-3, the J gene TRBJ2-7, with 7 bases matching TRBD1. Trimming removed 0 bases from V and 0 bases from J; junction bases left unmatched: 2. The germline CDR1 and CDR2 sequences are LGHNA and YSLEER. This CDR3 contains 15 residues. CDR3 protein: CASSQEQGNSYEQYF. In DNA form, the CDR3 reads TGCGCCAGCAGCCAAGAACAGGGGAACTCCTACGAGCAGTACTTC.

The chain links TRBV4-1 to TRBJ2-7, with 7 bases lining up with TRBD2. Trimming at V came to 1 base and at J to 5 bases, leaving 8 bases not matched to a gene. CDR3 length equals 15 residues. Germline assignment: CDR1 MGHRA and CDR2 YSYEKL. The CDR3, as DNA: TGCGCCAGCAGCCAAGCTTGGGCTAGCGGTAACGAGCAGTACTTC. Its translation: CASSQAWASGNEQYF.

The J gene is TRBJ2-7, the V gene TRBV6-5, with D possibly TRBD2 on 6 matching bases. The V end was cut by 8 bases, the J end by 5 bases, with 16 bases between. The CDR3 sequence is 13 residues long. Germline lookup yields CDR1 MNHEY and CDR2 SVGAGI. DNA of the CDR3: TGTGCCAGCTCGGAGGGCGAGTGGGACGAGCAGTACTTC. Its protein product is CASSEGEWDEQYF.

This clone appeared a few times. The chain carries TRBV7-9 and TRBJ1-5, with unresolved D. V dropped 5 bases and J dropped 0 bases, with 11 bases sitting between them. CDR1 and CDR2 from the germline V gene are SEHNR and FQNEAQ (reference sequence). The CDR3 runs to 15 residues. The CDR3 nucleotides read TGTGCCAGCAGCCAGACGGACGGTAGCAATCAGCCCCAGCATTTT. Its protein product is CASSQTDGSNQPQHF.

This clone was recorded a few times. CDR3 sequence: CASSNRSGMNQPQHF. Here the CDR3 DNA reads TGTGCCAGTAGTAACCGGAGCGGGATGAATCAGCCCCAGCATTTT. The chain joins TRBV19 to TRBJ1-5; D call uncertain. There are 15 residues in the CDR3. V dropped 4 bases and J dropped 4 bases, with 14 bases sitting between them. CDR1 is LNHDA, CDR2 SQIVND, per germline (reference sequence).

V is TRBV7-9 and J is TRBJ2-7, with a tentative D call TRBD1 (5 bases). Germline V CDR1 and CDR2: SEHNR, FQNEAQ (reference sequence). The V end lost 5 bases, the J end lost 6 bases, and 11 bases lay between the germline ends. The CDR3 runs to 12 residues. Here the CDR3 reads CASSGDRPEQYF. Written as DNA, the CDR3 is TGTGCCAGCAGCGGCGACAGACCCGAGCAGTACTTC.